A selection of T cell receptor beta chains follows, all from one sample in a study of OX40 agonist ivuxolimab in advanced cancers. The data were produced by immunoSEQ multiplex PCR, yet TCRdb's version contains in-frame clones alone and is incomplete. In the table there are some 140,000 clones, roughly 91% of which are singletons. This material consisted of CD4+ or CD8+ T cells sorted from blood, taken in a trial of the OX40 agonist ivuxolimab. The receptors come from an adult with an advanced solid tumor such as melanoma, head and neck, liver or kidney cancer. The CDR3 runs from the conserved cysteine through the conserved F or W. The D gene is left open where the match is weak. Clone size is given for some rows only: seen once, a few or many times, or a class if the clone is expanded.

abundance,d_gene,v_gene,j_gene,CDR3nt,CDR3aa
once,NA,TRBV9,TRBJ2-3,TGTGCCAGCACCCGGGGGGACAGGCGCGTAGATACGCAGTATTTT,CASTRGDRRVDTQYF
NA,NA,TRBV11-2,TRBJ2-7,TGTGCCAGCAGTCGTCGGGCCTACGAGCAGTACTTC,CASSRRAYEQYF
NA,NA,TRBV4-1,TRBJ2-7,TGCGCCAGCAGCCAAGTCCCCGGGGCCCCCTACGAGCAGTACTTC,CASSQVPGAPYEQYF
NA,NA,TRBV5-1,TRBJ2-1,TGCGCCAGCAGCACCGGACAGGGGGCGATTACTAGCGGGAGGCCCATGGGAGAGCAGTTCTTC,CASSTGQGAITSGRPMGEQFF
NA,TRBD1,TRBV7-9,TRBJ1-4,TGTGCCAGCAGCTCTGGGACAGGGAGGAATGAAAAACTGTTTTTT,CASSSGTGRNEKLFF
NA,NA,TRBV9,TRBJ2-1,TGTGCCAGCAGCTTCCGGACGAGCTACAATGAGCAGTTCTTC,CASSFRTSYNEQFF
NA,NA,TRBV9,TRBJ2-3,TGTGCCAGCAGCGCGGAGGATACGCAGTATTTT,CASSAEDTQYF
NA,NA,TRBV7-2,TRBJ1-3,TGTGCCAGCAGCTTAGTCCGGGGGTCTGGAAACACCATATATTTT,CASSLVRGSGNTIYF
NA,TRBD2,TRBV7-2,TRBJ2-5,TGTGCCAGCAGCTTGGGTTTGGGAGGGAGCGGGAGTTGGGAGACCCAGTACTTC,CASSLGLGGSGSWETQYF
NA,TRBD1,TRBV18,TRBJ2-7,TGTGCCAGCTCCCCCCCAGACAGGGTCAGGAGCTCCTACGAGCAGTACTTC,CASSPPDRVRSSYEQYF
once,TRBD1,TRBV7-8,TRBJ1-5,TGTGCCAGCAGCAACAGGGGGAGCAATCAGCCCCAGCATTTT,CASSNRGSNQPQHF
NA,NA,TRBV10-2,TRBJ1-1,TGCGCCAGCAGTGAAGGGACCTCTCGGGGAACAGCTTTCTTT,CASSEGTSRGTAFF
NA,TRBD1,TRBV28,TRBJ1-2,TGTGCCAGCACCGCCAGGGGGAGCTATGGCTACACCTTC,CASTARGSYGYTF
NA,NA,TRBV6-5,TRBJ1-1,TGTGCCAGCAGTTACTCGTTCGCCGGGGAAGCTTTCTTT,CASSYSFAGEAFF
NA,TRBD1,TRBV6-5,TRBJ1-2,TGTGCCAGCAGTTACCAGGGGGGGTATGGCTACACCTTC,CASSYQGGYGYTF
NA,NA,TRBV7-2,TRBJ2-1,TGTGCCAGCATCAAAAGTGGGGGTGAGCAGTTCTTC,CASIKSGGEQFF
NA,NA,TRBV6-5,TRBJ1-1,TGTGCCAGCCAAGATAGGGGAATGAACACTGAAGCTTTCTTT,CASQDRGMNTEAFF
NA,NA,TRBV19,TRBJ1-5,TGTGCCAGTAGTATTACTGGCAGGGACTATCAGCCCCAGCATTTT,CASSITGRDYQPQHF